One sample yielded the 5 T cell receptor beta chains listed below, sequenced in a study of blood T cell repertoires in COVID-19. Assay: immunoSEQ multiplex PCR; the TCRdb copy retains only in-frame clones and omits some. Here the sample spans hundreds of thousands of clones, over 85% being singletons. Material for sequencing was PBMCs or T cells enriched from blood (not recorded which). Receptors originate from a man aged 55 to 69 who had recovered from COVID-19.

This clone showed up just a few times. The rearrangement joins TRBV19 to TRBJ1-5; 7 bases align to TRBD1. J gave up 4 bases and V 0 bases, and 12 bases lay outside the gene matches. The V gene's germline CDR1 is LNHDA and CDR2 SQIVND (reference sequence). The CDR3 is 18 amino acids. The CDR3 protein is CASSIDLPRTGLNQPQHF. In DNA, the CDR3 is TGTGCCAGTAGTATAGATCTACCCCGGACAGGCCTAAATCAGCCCCAGCATTTT.

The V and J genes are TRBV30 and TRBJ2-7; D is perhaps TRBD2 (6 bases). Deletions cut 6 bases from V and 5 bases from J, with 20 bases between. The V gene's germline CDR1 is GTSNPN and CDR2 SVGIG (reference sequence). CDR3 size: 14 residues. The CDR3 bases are TGTGCCTGCAACCCCGGGGGATTTAACCACGAGCAGTACTTC. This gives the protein CACNPGGFNHEQYF.

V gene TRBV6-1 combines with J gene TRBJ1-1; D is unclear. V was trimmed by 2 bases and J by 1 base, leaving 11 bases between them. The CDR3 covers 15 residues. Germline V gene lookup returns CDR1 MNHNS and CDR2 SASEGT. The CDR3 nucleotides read TGTGCCAGCAGTGAATATGCATCGGGGAACACTGAAGCTTTCTTT. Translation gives CASSEYASGNTEAFF.

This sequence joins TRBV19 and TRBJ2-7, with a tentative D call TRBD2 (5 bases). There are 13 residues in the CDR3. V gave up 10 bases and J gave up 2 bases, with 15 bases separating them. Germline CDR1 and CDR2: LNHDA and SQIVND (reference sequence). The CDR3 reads CATSFGVPYEQYF. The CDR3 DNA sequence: TGTGCCACGTCTTTCGGGGTTCCCTACGAGCAGTACTTC.

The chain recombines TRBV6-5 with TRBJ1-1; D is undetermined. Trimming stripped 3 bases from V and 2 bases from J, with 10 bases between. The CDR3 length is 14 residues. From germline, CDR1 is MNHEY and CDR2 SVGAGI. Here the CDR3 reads CASSYFGRNTEAFF. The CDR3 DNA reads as TGTGCCAGCAGTTATTTTGGGAGAAACACTGAAGCTTTCTTT.